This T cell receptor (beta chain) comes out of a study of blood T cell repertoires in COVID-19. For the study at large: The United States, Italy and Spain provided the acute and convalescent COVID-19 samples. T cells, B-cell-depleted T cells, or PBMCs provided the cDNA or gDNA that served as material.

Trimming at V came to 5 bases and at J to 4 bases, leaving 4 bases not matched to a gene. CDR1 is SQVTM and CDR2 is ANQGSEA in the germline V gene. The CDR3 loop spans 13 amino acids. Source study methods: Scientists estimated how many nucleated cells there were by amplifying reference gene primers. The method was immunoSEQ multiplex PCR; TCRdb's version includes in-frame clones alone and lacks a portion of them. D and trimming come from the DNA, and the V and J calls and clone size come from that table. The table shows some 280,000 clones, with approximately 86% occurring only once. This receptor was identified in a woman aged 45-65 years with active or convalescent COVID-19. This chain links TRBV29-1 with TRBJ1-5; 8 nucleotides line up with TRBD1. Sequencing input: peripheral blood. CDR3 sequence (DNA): TGCAGCGTTTCCAGGGGGCAGAATCAGCCCCAGCATTTT. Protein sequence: CSVSRGQNQPQHF. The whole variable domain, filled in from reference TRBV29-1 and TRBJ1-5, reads SAVISQKPSRDICQRGTSLTIQCQVDSQVTMMFWYRQQPGQSLTLIATANQGSEATYESGFVIDKFPISRPNLTFSTLTVSNMSPEDSSIYLCSVSRGQNQPQHFGDGTRLSIL.